The clone carrying this TCR beta chain was counted between two and nine times. Its matching antigen is unknown. The method was immunoSEQ multiplex PCR; TCRdb's version includes in-frame clones alone and lacks a portion of them. Altogether under 200,000 clones are present, 90% being singletons, with the ten largest covering roughly 1.6%. This specimen comes from a study of T cell responses to AZD1222 COVID-19 vaccine. Overall study: The study pooled second doses at about 4 or about 12 weeks.

The CDR3 totals 13 residues. V lost 2 bases and J lost 1, with 3 bases in between. Germline lookup yields CDR1 MRHNA and CDR2 SNTAGT. Study-wide findings and caveats: Clonal diversity was possibly underestimated, and white British individuals and females predominated among donors. At baseline, just 5 or 6 AZD1222 recipients tested seropositive. Along spike, vaccine-associated CD4 TCRs were found throughout, with dominance at 160-218 and 743-854.

The V and J genes are TRBV6-4 and TRBJ2-1; unclear D gene. The TCR sequence derives from an adult in good health. The source material was peripheral blood, sampled on day 0 of AZD1222 vaccination. The CDR3 is CASSDKSYNEQFF. CDR3 DNA: TGTGCCAGCAGTGACAAATCCTACAATGAGCAGTTCTTC.